The 14 T cell receptor beta chains given below trace back to one sample, sequenced in a study of T cell responses to AZD1222 COVID-19 vaccine. Libraries were prepared by immunoSEQ multiplex PCR; TCRdb keeps only in-frame clonotypes and omits some of them. The sample records about 150,000 clones, 80% to 90% being singletons. Source: peripheral blood, taken on day 0 of AZD1222 vaccination. The receptor source for this set is an adult in good health.

The chain employs TRBV5-1 and TRBJ2-7; D remains unclear. Germline CDR1 and CDR2: SGHRS and YFSETQ. The V gene lost 0 bases and the J gene lost 6 bases, with 10 bases spanning the gap. The CDR3 loop spans 13 amino acids. The CDR3 DNA follows: TGCGCCAGCAGCTTGGCCGCAGCTACCGAGCAGTACTTC. Encoded protein: CASSLAAATEQYF.

This sequence joins TRBV9 and TRBJ1-1; the D is unclear. Germline loops: CDR1 SGDLS, CDR2 YYNGEE. CDR3 length: 14 amino acids. V dropped 0 bases and J dropped 3 bases, with 9 bases sitting between them. The CDR3 bases are TGTGCCAGCAGCGTAGCCCCCTGGGACACTGAAGCTTTCTTT. Its translation: CASSVAPWDTEAFF.

The chain is built from TRBV15 and TRBJ1-2; D perhaps matches TRBD1 (5 bases). Trimming cost V 0 bases and J 5 bases, with 16 bases left between them. The CDR3 length is 16 residues. Germline CDR1 and CDR2: LNHNV and YYDKDF (reference sequence). The DNA for the CDR3 is TGTGCCACCAGCAGAGAAAATTCGGCAGGGAGGTATGGCTACACCTTC. Translation: CATSRENSAGRYGYTF.

The chain carries TRBV28 and TRBJ1-2; TRBD1 matches at 9 bases. The V gene end was trimmed by 8 bases and the J gene end by 4 bases; junction bases not matched to a gene: 8. This CDR3 contains 14 residues. Germline V gene lookup returns CDR1 MDHEN and CDR2 SYDVKM. CDR3 in amino acids: CASLSMTGGYGYTF. The CDR3, as DNA: TGTGCCAGCCTGAGTATGACAGGGGGCTATGGCTACACCTTC.

This rearrangement joins TRBV18 to TRBJ1-2, with D unresolved. The CDR3 loop spans 12 amino acids. V lost 3 bases and J lost 10, with 12 bases in between. Germline V gene data show CDR1 as KGHSH and CDR2 as LQKENI. The DNA of the CDR3 is TGTGCCAGCTCACCTTCGGGCTTGATCTACACCTTC. This translates into CASSPSGLIYTF.

V and J are TRBV7-2 and TRBJ1-1, with a tentative D call TRBD1 (6 bases). Between the trimmed V and J ends, which lost 0 bases and 1 base, there was a span of 9 bases. This CDR3 has 15 residues. Germline V gene sequence: CDR1 SGHTA, CDR2 FQGNSA. This CDR3 is CASSLALGANTEAFF. The CDR3 nucleotides are TGTGCCAGCAGCTTAGCGCTGGGGGCGAACACTGAAGCTTTCTTT.

This chain connects TRBV15 to TRBJ2-1; 7 bases line up with TRBD2. In germline, CDR1 is LNHNV, CDR2 YYDKDF (reference sequence). The J segment lost 8 bases and the V segment lost 0 bases, leaving 4 bases of the junction unmatched. The CDR3 runs to 14 residues. CDR3 loop: CATSRDPAGDEQFF. For the CDR3, the DNA is TGTGCCACCAGCAGAGATCCCGCGGGAGATGAGCAGTTCTTC.

The chain combines TRBV18 with TRBJ2-7; maybe TRBD2 (5 bases). This CDR3 region has 15 residues. Trimming pared 0 bases from V and 0 bases from J, leaving 9 bases between. The germline CDR1 and CDR2 sequences are KGHSH and LQKENI. Here the CDR3 reads CASSPPGGRSYEQYF. CDR3 nucleotide sequence: TGTGCCAGCTCACCACCAGGAGGTCGCTCCTACGAGCAGTACTTC.

The chain has TRBV5-6 and TRBJ2-3; D not resolved. V was shortened by 2 bases and J by 2 bases, with 12 bases between the two germline ends. The germline V gene has CDR1 SGHDT and CDR2 YYEEEE. The length of the CDR3 is 15 residues. Written as DNA, the CDR3 is TGTGCCAGCAGCTTCCGCATCAACTTCACAGATACGCAGTATTTT. Translated, it gives CASSFRINFTDTQYF.

V gene TRBV9 combines with J gene TRBJ2-1, with 7 positions matching TRBD2. CDR3 length equals 14 residues. With V trimmed by 2 bases and J by 7 bases, 6 bases remained unmatched. Germline V lookup: CDR1 SGDLS, CDR2 YYNGEE. The CDR3 coding sequence is TGTGCCAGCAGCGTCGAGCCCGGGGGGAATGAGCAGTTCTTC. Encoded protein: CASSVEPGGNEQFF.

The V gene is TRBV7-9, the J gene TRBJ2-3, with D possibly TRBD2 on 6 matching bases. Germline values: CDR1 SEHNR, CDR2 FQNEAQ (reference sequence). This CDR3 is built from 15 residues. The V end was cut by 1 base, the J end by 3 bases, with 11 bases between. The CDR3 nucleotides read TGTGCCAGCAGCTTAGGGCCCGGAGGGACAGATACGCAGTATTTT. Translating gives CASSLGPGGTDTQYF.

This chain connects TRBV12-5 to TRBJ1-5, with 8 bases identical to TRBD1. Per the germline V gene, CDR1 is LGHNT and CDR2 is FRNRAP. V lost 6 bases to trimming and J lost 4 bases; unmatched junction nucleotides: 11. The CDR3 loop spans 16 amino acids. The CDR3 here is CASGSKDRERNQPQHF. The CDR3 nucleotides read TGTGCTAGTGGCAGCAAGGACAGGGAACGGAATCAGCCCCAGCATTTT. Filled out from reference TRBV12-5 and TRBJ1-5, the complete variable domain reads DARVTQTPRHKVTEMGQEVTMRCQPILGHNTVFWYRQTMMQGLELLAYFRNRAPLDDSGMPKDRFSAEMPDATLATLKIQPSEPRDSAVYFCASGSKDRERNQPQHFGDGTRLSIL.

This rearrangement joins TRBV5-1 to TRBJ2-3; D remains unclear. The germline V gene has CDR1 SGHRS and CDR2 YFSETQ. V lost 5 bases and J lost 1, with 14 bases in between. There are 15 residues in the CDR3. CDR3 DNA: TGCGCCAGCAGTTCCCAGGACCCGGGCACAGATACGCAGTATTTT. As protein: CASSSQDPGTDTQYF.

This chain uses TRBV15 with TRBJ2-5; TRBD1 agrees at 8 bases. CDR3 size: 16 residues. The V gene end was trimmed by 3 bases and the J gene end by 3 bases; junction bases not matched to a gene: 9. CDR1 LNHNV and CDR2 YYDKDF come from the germline V gene (reference sequence). CDR3 DNA sequence: TGTGCCACCAGCAGCTGGGTCCTGGACAGGGAAGAGACCCAGTACTTC. Translated, it gives CATSSWVLDREETQYF.